The sequence of this T cell receptor beta chain was determined in a study of PD-1 and CTLA-4 blockade in melanoma (dated by TCRdb to the early 2020s). Notes on the research overall: In patients with melanoma, the study measured the effects of PD-1 blockade versus CTLA-4 blockade on the melanoma-reactive CD8 T cell response.

The V end loses 2 bases and the J end loses 5 bases, and a stretch of 10 bases separates them. The CDR3, cysteine through phenylalanine, is 14 amino acids long. The only DNA kept is the CDR3, 42 bases in frame from the first base. Reading the germline V gene gives CDR1 SGHTA and CDR2 FQGNSA. Worth noting for this clone: Which antigen it targets is not known. The sample holds no much larger clone one base away, and base qualities are not on file.

To prepare the library, the immunoSEQ multiplex PCR assay was applied. TCRdb mirrors the immuneACCESS table, restricted to in-frame sequences. Some clones are absent from its copies; in checked studies, under half trace to an unresolved V gene, and the reason for the others is unknown. The sample table shows 34,000 or so clones, and about nine tenths are seen once. The biggest ten clones account for almost 6.5% of the sample. The chain is encoded by TRBV7-2 joined to TRBJ2-1; the D region is possibly TRBD1 or TRBD2, each matching across 6 bases. The source material was CD8+ T cells from peripheral blood, sampled from a patient given anti-PD-1 treatment. The TCR sequence derives from a human donor with melanoma. The nucleotides read TGTGCCAGCAGCTTAATAGGGGGGAACAATGAGCAGTTCTTC. It translates as CASSLIGGNNEQFF.